This T cell receptor beta chain stems from a study of T cell responses to AZD1222 COVID-19 vaccine. Comment on this clone: Its antigen remains unidentified.

TCRdb's copy holds only in-frame clones and misses some; the assay was immunoSEQ multiplex PCR. The sample includes about 140,000 clones, approximately 89% of them seen just once. Germline V gene lookup returns CDR1 LGHNA and CDR2 YNFKEQ. The CDR3 covers 17 residues. Trimming removed 0 bases from V and 0 bases from J, with 14 bases in between. Findings of the study overall: Baseline seropositivity occurred in only a handful of AZD1222 recipients. White British donors predominated, females outnumbered males, and clonal diversity was possibly underestimated. Vaccination with two AZD1222 doses was followed by a rise in Spike-specific TCR breadth and depth.

The sequence was obtained from an adult who received the AZD1222 COVID-19 vaccine. V and J are TRBV4-2 and TRBJ1-1, with no clear D. The source was peripheral blood, collected 28 days after the second AZD1222 dose. The CDR3 bases are TGTGCCAGCAGCCAAGATGTCAGAGGGCAAATGAACACTGAAGCTTTCTTT. Its translation is CASSQDVRGQMNTEAFF.